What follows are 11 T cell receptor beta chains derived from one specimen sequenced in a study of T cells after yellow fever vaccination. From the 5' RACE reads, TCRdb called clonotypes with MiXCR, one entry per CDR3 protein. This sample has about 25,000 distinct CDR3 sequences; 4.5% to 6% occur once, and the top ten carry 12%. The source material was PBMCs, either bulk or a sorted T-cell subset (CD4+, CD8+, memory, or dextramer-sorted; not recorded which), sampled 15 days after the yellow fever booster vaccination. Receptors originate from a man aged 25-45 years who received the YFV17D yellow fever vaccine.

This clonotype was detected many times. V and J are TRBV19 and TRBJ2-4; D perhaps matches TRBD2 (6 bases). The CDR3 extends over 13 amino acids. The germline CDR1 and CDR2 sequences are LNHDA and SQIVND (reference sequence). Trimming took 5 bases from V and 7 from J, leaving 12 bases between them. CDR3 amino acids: CASSAGSSNIQYF. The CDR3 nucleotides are TGTGCCAGTAGTGCCGGGAGTAGCAACATTCAGTACTTC.

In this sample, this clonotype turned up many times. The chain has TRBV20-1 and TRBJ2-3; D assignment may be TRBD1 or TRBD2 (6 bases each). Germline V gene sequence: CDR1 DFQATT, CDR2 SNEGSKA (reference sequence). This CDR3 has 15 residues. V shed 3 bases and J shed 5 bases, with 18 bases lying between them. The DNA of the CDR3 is TGCAGTGCTAGCCGAGGGGGGCCGAAGGTAGATACGCAGTATTTT. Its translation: CSASRGGPKVDTQYF.

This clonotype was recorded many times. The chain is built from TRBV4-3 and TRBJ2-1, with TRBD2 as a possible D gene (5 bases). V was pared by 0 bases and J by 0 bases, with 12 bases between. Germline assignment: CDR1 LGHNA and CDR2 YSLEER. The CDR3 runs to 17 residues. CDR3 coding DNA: TGCGCCAGCAGCCAAGACCATATCCGGGACTCCTACAATGAGCAGTTCTTC. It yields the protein CASSQDHIRDSYNEQFF.

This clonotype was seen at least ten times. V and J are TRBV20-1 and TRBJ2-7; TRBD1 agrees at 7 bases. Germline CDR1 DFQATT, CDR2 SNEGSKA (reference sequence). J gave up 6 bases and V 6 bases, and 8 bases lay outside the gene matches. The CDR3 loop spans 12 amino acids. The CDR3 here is CSASMTGFEQYF. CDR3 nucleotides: TGCAGTGCATCCATGACAGGGTTCGAGCAGTACTTC.

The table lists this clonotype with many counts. The CDR3 nucleotides are TGTGCCAGCAGACGCACCCTGGCGGGAACTACCTACGAGCAGTACTTC. Protein product: CASRRTLAGTTYEQYF. The chain links TRBV27 to TRBJ2-7, with D possibly being TRBD2 (6 bases). The CDR3 extends over 16 amino acids. The V end was cut by 6 bases, the J end by 2 bases, with 20 bases between. Germline values: CDR1 MNHEY, CDR2 SMNVEV (reference sequence).

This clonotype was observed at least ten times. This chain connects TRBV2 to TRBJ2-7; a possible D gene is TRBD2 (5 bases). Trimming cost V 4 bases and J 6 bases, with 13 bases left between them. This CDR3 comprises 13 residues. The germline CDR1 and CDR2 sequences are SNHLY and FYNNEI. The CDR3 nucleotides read TGTGCCAGCAGTGTAGGACTCCGGGGCGAGCAGTACTTC. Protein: CASSVGLRGEQYF.

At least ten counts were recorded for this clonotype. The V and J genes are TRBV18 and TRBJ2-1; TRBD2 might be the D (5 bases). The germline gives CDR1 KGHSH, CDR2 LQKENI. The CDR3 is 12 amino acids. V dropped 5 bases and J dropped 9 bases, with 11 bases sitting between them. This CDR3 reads CASSTSSSEQFF. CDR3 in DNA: TGTGCCAGCTCAACATCTAGCTCTGAGCAGTTCTTC. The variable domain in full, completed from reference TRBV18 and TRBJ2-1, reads NAGVMQNPRHLVRRRGQEARLRCSPMKGHSHVYWYRQLPEEGLKFMVYLQKENIIDESGMPKERFSAEFPKEGPSILRIQQVVRGDSAAYFCASSTSSSEQFFGPGTRLTVL.

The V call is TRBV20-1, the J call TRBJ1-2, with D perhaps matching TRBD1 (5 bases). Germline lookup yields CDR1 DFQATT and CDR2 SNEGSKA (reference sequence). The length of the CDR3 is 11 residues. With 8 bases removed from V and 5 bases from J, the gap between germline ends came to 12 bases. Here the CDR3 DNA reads TGCAGTACCTGGGAGGGGTATGGCTACACCTTC. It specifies CSTWEGYGYTF.

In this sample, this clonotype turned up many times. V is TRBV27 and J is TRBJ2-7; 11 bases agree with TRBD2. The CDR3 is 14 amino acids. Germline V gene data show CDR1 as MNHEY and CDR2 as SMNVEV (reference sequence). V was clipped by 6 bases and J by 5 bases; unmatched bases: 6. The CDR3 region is CASRVLAGVHEQYF. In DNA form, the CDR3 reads TGTGCCAGCAGGGTACTAGCGGGAGTTCACGAGCAGTACTTC.

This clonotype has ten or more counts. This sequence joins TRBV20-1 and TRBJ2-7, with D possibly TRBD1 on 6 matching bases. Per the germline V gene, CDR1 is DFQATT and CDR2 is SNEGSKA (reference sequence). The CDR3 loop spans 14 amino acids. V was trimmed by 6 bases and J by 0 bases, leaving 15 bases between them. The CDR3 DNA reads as TGCAGTGCACTGCCTGGGGGCAGCTCCTACGAGCAGTACTTC. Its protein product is CSALPGGSSYEQYF.

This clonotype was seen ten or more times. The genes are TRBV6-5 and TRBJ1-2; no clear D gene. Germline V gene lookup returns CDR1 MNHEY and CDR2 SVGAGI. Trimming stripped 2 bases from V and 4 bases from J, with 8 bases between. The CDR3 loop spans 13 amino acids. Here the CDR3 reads CASSYRRTYGYTF. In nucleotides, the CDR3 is TGTGCCAGCAGTTACAGACGGACCTATGGCTACACCTTC.